This TCR beta chain was sequenced in a study of blood T cell repertoires in COVID-19. Study context: From the United States, Italy and Spain came samples of acute and convalescent COVID-19.

In the authors' methods: Amplification from reference gene primers served as the basis for estimated nucleated cell counts. This table comes from immunoSEQ multiplex PCR, and its TCRdb copy is limited to in-frame clones, with some not included. D and trimming were read from the DNA, whereas the V and J calls and clone size are those reported in that table. The table has around 200,000 clones, around 90% seen once. The CDR3 covers 15 residues. The ends were cut back, 5 bases at V and 1 base at J, with 14 bases in the middle. CDR1 and CDR2 from the germline V gene are SGHVS and FNYEAQ. Input material: peripheral blood. The chain links TRBV7-6 to TRBJ1-1, with TRBD1 as a possible D gene (5 bases). This clonotype was sampled from a man aged 35 to 55 with active or convalescent COVID-19. The CDR3: CASSPGGYGNTEAFF. CDR3 DNA: TGTGCCAGCAGCCCGGGGGGTTACGGGAACACTGAAGCTTTCTTT.